What follows is one T cell receptor (beta chain) and its context. A much bigger clone sits one base away, suggesting this may be a read error. The source of the sample is a study of glioma-infiltrating T cells. Germline V gene data show CDR1 as MNHNS and CDR2 as SASEGT. V lost 5 bases and J lost 4; bases outside the gene matches: 9. The CDR3 has 15 residues. Using RNA template, CDR3s of TCR alpha and beta were amplified with iRepertoire arm-PCR. TCRdb re-called the multiplex PCR reads with MiXCR, one entry per CDR3 protein. The sample holds 400,000 or so distinct CDR3 sequences; roughly 41% are singletons and the top ten take around 12%.

This TCR came from a human donor with low-grade glioma or glioblastoma, undergoing nonglioma brain surgery, or in good health (not recorded which). Sequenced input: glioma tissue, nonneoplastic brain tissue, or PBMCs (not recorded which). The chain employs TRBV6-1 and TRBJ1-1, with TRBD1 identical over 8 bases. DNA of the CDR3: TGTGCCAGCAGTCACGGACAGGGTTGGGTCACTGAAGCTTTCTTT. Translating it yields CASSHGQGWVTEAFF.